This record looks at one T cell receptor beta chain sequence and its context. The CDR3 consists of 15 residues. Germline lookup yields CDR1 LGHNT and CDR2 FRNRAP. V was trimmed by 2 bases and J by 4 bases, leaving 14 bases between them. The sample comes from a study of somatic mutations in cytotoxic T cells in rheumatoid arthritis. The method was immunoSEQ multiplex PCR; TCRdb's version includes in-frame clones alone and lacks a portion of them. The sample shows around 19,000 clones, roughly 84% of them seen only once. This chain links TRBV12-5 with TRBJ1-1, with D possibly TRBD1 on 6 matching bases. The source material was CD8+ T cells sorted from blood. The clonotype comes from a woman between 50 and 59 years old in good health. Here the CDR3 DNA reads TGTGCTAGTGGTTTGCCTACAGGGTCGGGCACTGAAGCTTTCTTT. Protein: CASGLPTGSGTEAFF.